This T cell receptor (beta chain) was obtained from a study of T cell repertoires in cytomegalovirus infection. Background on the study: Public TCR beta signatures indicated both CMV infection and matching HLA type. Whole-study findings and limits: Cumulative public TCR beta family frequency identified carriers of CMV plus the relevant HLA. The ex vivo response was dominated by HLA-C-restricted CMV-specific TCR beta clonotypes.

The CDR3 spans 18 residues. The germline V gene has CDR1 SGHAT and CDR2 FQNNGV. V lost 4 bases, J lost 1 base, and 8 bases stayed unmatched. A word on this clonotype: The antigen remains unidentified.

TCRdb used MiXCR to reprocess the reads, holding one entry per CDR3 protein. The table has around 500,000 distinct CDR3 sequences, about two fifths seen once. V gene TRBV11-2 combines with J gene TRBJ2-1, with 12 bases identical to TRBD2. Sequenced material: cultured PBMCs, taken from culture after CMV antigen stimulation. This sequence originates from a human donor in good health (CMV status not recorded). Some clones in this sample may be carry-over from other donors' samples. The CDR3 nucleotides are TGTGCCAGCAGCTATCGATCTGGACTAGCGGGATCCTACAATGAGCAGTTCTTC. Translating gives CASSYRSGLAGSYNEQFF.